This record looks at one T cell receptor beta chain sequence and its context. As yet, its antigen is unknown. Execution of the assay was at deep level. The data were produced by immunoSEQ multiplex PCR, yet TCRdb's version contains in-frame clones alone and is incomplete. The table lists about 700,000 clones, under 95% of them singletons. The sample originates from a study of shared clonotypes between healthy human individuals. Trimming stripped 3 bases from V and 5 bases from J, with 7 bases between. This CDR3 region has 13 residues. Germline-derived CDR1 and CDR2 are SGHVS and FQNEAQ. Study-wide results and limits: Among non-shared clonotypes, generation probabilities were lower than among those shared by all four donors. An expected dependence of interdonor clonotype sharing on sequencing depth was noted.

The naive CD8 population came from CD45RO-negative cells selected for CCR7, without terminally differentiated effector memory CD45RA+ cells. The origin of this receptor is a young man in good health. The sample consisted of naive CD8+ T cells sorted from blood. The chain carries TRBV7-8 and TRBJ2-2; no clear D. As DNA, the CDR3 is TGTGCCAGCAGCTTTATGGGAACCGGGGAGCTGTTTTTT. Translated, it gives CASSFMGTGELFF.